What follows are 18 T cell receptor beta chains derived from one specimen sequenced in a study of radiotherapy plus CTLA-4 blockade in lung cancer. Assay: immunoSEQ multiplex PCR; the TCRdb copy retains only in-frame clones and omits some. The sample has tens of thousands of clones, less than 85% seen once. The source was peripheral blood, collected from a patient treated with radiotherapy plus ipilimumab. These receptors were taken from a human donor with non-small cell lung cancer who had stable disease on radiotherapy plus ipilimumab.

The rearrangement joins TRBV28 to TRBJ1-5; no clear D. This CDR3 is built from 16 residues. V gave up 1 base and J gave up 5 bases, with 15 bases separating them. The V gene's germline CDR1 is MDHEN and CDR2 SYDVKM. This CDR3 is CASSLYGVGSHQPQHF. The CDR3 DNA reads TGTGCCAGCAGTTTATATGGCGTTGGGTCTCATCAGCCCCAGCATTTT.

This chain links TRBV5-5 with TRBJ1-5, with D possibly matching TRBD1 (5 bases). This CDR3 has 15 residues. The V end lost 1 base, the J end lost 3 bases, and 11 bases lay between the germline ends. The germline gives CDR1 SGHKS, CDR2 YYEKEE (reference sequence). The CDR3 reads CASSLSGLSNQPQHF. The CDR3 nucleotides are TGTGCCAGCAGCTTGTCAGGGCTCTCCAATCAGCCCCAGCATTTT.

This chain links TRBV4-1 with TRBJ2-3; D call uncertain. Between the trimmed V and J ends, which lost 0 bases and 0 bases, there was a span of 10 bases. The germline CDR1 and CDR2 sequences are MGHRA and YSYEKL. This CDR3 has 16 amino acids. The CDR3 DNA reads as TGCGCCAGCAGCCAAGAACGGGCAGTCAGCACAGATACGCAGTATTTT. Translation gives CASSQERAVSTDTQYF.

V usage is TRBV7-8 and J usage is TRBJ1-5; D unclear. V lost 5 bases to trimming and J lost 3 bases, with 14 bases between them. Looked up from germline, CDR1 is SGHVS and CDR2 is FQNEAQ. This CDR3 is 15 amino acids long. The CDR3 nucleotides read TGTGCCAGCAGCCGTACGGACGGATACAATCAGCCCCAGCATTTT. Its protein product is CASSRTDGYNQPQHF.

This chain links TRBV28 with TRBJ1-1; TRBD1 is a possible D gene (5 bases). CDR1 and CDR2 (germline): MDHEN, SYDVKM. The CDR3 loop spans 15 amino acids. With 6 bases removed from V and 0 bases from J, the gap between germline ends came to 14 bases. The CDR3 region has the DNA TGTGCCAGCAGCCCTGGGGGGTACATGAACACTGAAGCTTTCTTT. This codes for CASSPGGYMNTEAFF.

V usage is TRBV10-3 and J usage is TRBJ1-2; the D gene is possibly TRBD1 (6 bases). Trimming cost V 3 bases and J 6 bases, with 17 bases left between them. Per the germline V gene, CDR1 is ENHRY and CDR2 is SYGVKD. This CDR3 region has 15 residues. CDR3 in DNA: TGTGCCATCAGTGAACGGGGAAGACACAGGGATGGCTACACCTTC. Protein: CAISERGRHRDGYTF.

The genes are TRBV19 and TRBJ1-4, with no clear D. The CDR3 has 12 amino acids. CDR1 and CDR2 (germline): LNHDA, SQIVND (reference sequence). V was clipped by 1 base and J by 9 bases, with 6 bases between them. Here the CDR3 DNA reads TGTGCCAGTAGTATAGGGTCCCAAAAACTGTTTTTT. It codes for CASSIGSQKLFF.

This clone occurred many times. This chain links TRBV13 with TRBJ1-1; D is uncertain. Germline assignment: CDR1 PRHDT and CDR2 FYEKMQ (reference sequence). The V end lost 2 bases, the J end lost 0 bases, and 4 bases lay between the germline ends. There are 13 residues in the CDR3. CDR3 sequence: CASSLNLNTEAFF. CDR3 nucleotide sequence: TGTGCCAGCAGCTTAAACTTGAACACTGAAGCTTTCTTT. The whole variable domain, remainder taken from reference TRBV13 and TRBJ1-1, is AAGVIQSPRHLIKEKRETATLKCYPIPRHDTVYWYQQGPGQDPQFLISFYEKMQSDKGSIPDRFSAQQFSDYHSELNMSSLELGDSALYFCASSLNLNTEAFFGQGTRLTVV.

The chain has TRBV12-5 and TRBJ1-1, with D tentatively TRBD1 (5 bases). This CDR3 region has 15 residues. In germline, CDR1 is LGHNT, CDR2 FRNRAP. V was clipped by 4 bases and J by 6 bases, with 18 bases between them. The chain's CDR3 is CASGSPPSGTPEAFF. CDR3 nucleotide sequence: TGTGCTAGTGGTTCCCCCCCGTCAGGGACCCCTGAAGCTTTCTTT.

The rearrangement uses TRBV5-1 and TRBJ2-3; D may be TRBD2 (7 bases). This CDR3 is built from 12 residues. Germline V gives CDR1 SGHRS, CDR2 YFSETQ. V was cut by 7 bases and J by 5 bases, with 11 bases left in between. The CDR3 spells CASGGGQDTQYF. In DNA, the CDR3 is TGCGCCAGCGGGGGGGGCCAAGATACGCAGTATTTT.

This chain joins TRBV6-5 and TRBJ2-1, with TRBD2 matching 10 bases. CDR1 is MNHEY and CDR2 is SVGAGI in the germline V gene. CDR3 size: 12 residues. The V and J ends lost 3 bases and 16 bases, in that order; junction bases with no gene match: 6. CDR3 sequence: CASSYERGGHFF. CDR3 sequence (DNA): TGTGCCAGCAGTTATGAGCGGGGGGGCCATTTCTTC.

This chain links TRBV6-1 with TRBJ1-5; D remains ambiguous. Germline values: CDR1 MNHNS, CDR2 SASEGT. CDR3 length: 14 amino acids. With 6 bases removed from V and 3 bases from J, the gap between germline ends came to 12 bases. CDR3 nucleotide sequence: TGTGCCAGCAGCCCCGACCCACACAATCAGCCCCAGCATTTT. It codes for CASSPDPHNQPQHF.

This chain connects TRBV19 to TRBJ2-1; perhaps TRBD1 as D (7 bases). This CDR3 spans 15 amino acids. V was cut by 7 bases and J by 5 bases, with 18 bases left in between. Germline V gene lookup returns CDR1 LNHDA and CDR2 SQIVND (reference sequence). For the CDR3, the DNA is TGTGCCAGTACTCGGGGGACAGCGATGAACAATGAGCAGTTCTTC. This gives the protein CASTRGTAMNNEQFF.

This chain uses TRBV7-8 with TRBJ1-2; D is undetermined. V was shortened by 3 bases and J by 1 base, with 12 bases between the two germline ends. Looked up from germline, CDR1 is SGHVS and CDR2 is FQNEAQ. The CDR3 contains 15 residues. CDR3 nucleotides: TGTGCCAGCAGCTTGAGCGGTGGACTTAACTATGGCTACACCTTC. This codes for CASSLSGGLNYGYTF. Full variable domain (outside the CDR3, taken from reference TRBV7-8 and TRBJ1-2): GAGVSQSPRYKVAKRGQDVALRCDPISGHVSLFWYQQALGQGPEFLTYFQNEAQLDKSGLPSDRFFAERPEGSVSTLKIQRTQQEDSAVYLCASSLSGGLNYGYTFGSGTRLTVV.

In its sample, this clone was seen a few times. This chain links TRBV4-3 with TRBJ1-4, with 12 bases identical to TRBD1. The CDR3 contains 15 residues. V shed 0 bases, J shed 8 bases, and the junction held 1 base outside the gene matches. From germline, CDR1 is LGHNA and CDR2 YSLEER. The CDR3: CASSQEGTGGEKLFF. In DNA form, the CDR3 reads TGCGCCAGCAGCCAAGAAGGGACAGGGGGCGAAAAACTGTTTTTT.

This chain connects TRBV6-1 to TRBJ1-1; D perhaps matches TRBD1 (6 bases). CDR3 length equals 14 residues. The germline V gene has CDR1 MNHNS and CDR2 SASEGT. Trimming shortened V by 6 bases and J by 0 bases, and 11 bases separated the two germline ends. CDR3 amino acids: CASRPRGMNTEAFF. The DNA for the CDR3 is TGTGCCAGCAGGCCCAGGGGCATGAACACTGAAGCTTTCTTT.

This rearrangement joins TRBV19 to TRBJ1-1; D gene uncertain. The CDR3 consists of 12 residues. The V gene lost 5 bases and the J gene lost 4 bases, with 8 bases spanning the gap. Germline V CDR1 and CDR2: LNHDA, SQIVND (reference sequence). Here the CDR3 DNA reads TGTGCCAGTAGTGTCCGGGGCACTGAAGCTTTCTTT. This translates into CASSVRGTEAFF.

The V gene is TRBV6-5, the J gene TRBJ1-6; 9 nucleotides agree with TRBD1. The junction had 2 bases not matched to a gene; V was cut back by 2 bases and J by 3 bases. Per germline, CDR1 MNHEY and CDR2 SVGAGI. This CDR3 has 16 amino acids. CDR3 region: CASSYGTGNYNSPLHF. CDR3 coding DNA: TGTGCCAGCAGTTACGGGACAGGGAACTATAATTCACCCCTCCACTTT.